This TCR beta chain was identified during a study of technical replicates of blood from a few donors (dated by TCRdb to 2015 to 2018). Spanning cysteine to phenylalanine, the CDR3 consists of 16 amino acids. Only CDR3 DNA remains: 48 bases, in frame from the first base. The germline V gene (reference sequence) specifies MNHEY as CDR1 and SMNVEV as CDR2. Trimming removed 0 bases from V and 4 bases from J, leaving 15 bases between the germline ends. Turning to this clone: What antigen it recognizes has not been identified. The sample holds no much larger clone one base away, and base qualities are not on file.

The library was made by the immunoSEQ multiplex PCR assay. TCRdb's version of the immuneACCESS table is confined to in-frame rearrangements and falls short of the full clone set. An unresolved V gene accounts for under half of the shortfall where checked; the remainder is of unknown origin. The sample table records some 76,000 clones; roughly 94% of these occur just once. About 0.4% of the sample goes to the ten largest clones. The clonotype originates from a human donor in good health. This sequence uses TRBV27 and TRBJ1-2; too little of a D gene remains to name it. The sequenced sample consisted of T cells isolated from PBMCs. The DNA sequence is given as TGTGCCAGCAGTTTATCTATAAGGGAAGCGGGCTATGGCTACACCTTC. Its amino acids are CASSLSIREAGYGYTF.